The clone carrying this TCR beta chain was seen many times. Its antigen is undetermined. Patients were aged 18 to 65, had disease duration under 2 months, and had newly diagnosed hyperthyroidism. The sample originates from a study of T cells in Graves' hyperthyroidism and ophthalmopathy. About the study: Prior to any treatment, at the point of initial diagnosis, peripheral blood was collected. Study-wide points: Separation of ophthalmopathy from stable hyperthyroidism was achieved by a 13 V-J model.

The CDR3 contains 17 residues. Germline CDR1 MDHEN, CDR2 SYDVKM. V was cut by 3 bases and J by 0 bases, with 12 bases left in between. Template material for amplifying TCR beta CDR3 regions consisted of RNA transcripts. The TCR CDR3 was amplified in a first-round RT-PCR using the HTBI primer set. TCRdb fed the multiplex PCR reads into MiXCR, producing one record per CDR3 protein. This table holds roughly 420,000 distinct CDR3 sequences, more than 15% found once. The source material was blood. This TCR came from a woman between 18 and 30 years old with Graves' hyperthyroidism. V is TRBV28 and J is TRBJ1-6, with D uncertain. CDR3 residues: CASSLGSGSSYNSPLHF. The CDR3 coding sequence is TGTGCCAGCAGTTTGGGCTCGGGCTCCTCCTATAATTCACCCCTCCACTTT.